The present T cell receptor beta chain was sequenced within a study of naive and memory T cell subsets. The beta constant-region primer was an equimolar mix of two oligonucleotides covering TRBC1 and TRBC2. TCRdb analysed the UMI-ligation and nested PCR reads with MiXCR anew, one entry per CDR3 protein. The table shows under 100,000 distinct CDR3 sequences, with approximately 6.5% occurring only once. The CDR3 consists of 15 residues. The junction had 10 bases not matched to a gene; V was cut back by 6 bases and J by 4 bases. Germline V CDR1 and CDR2: DFQATT, SNEGSKA (reference sequence). Separate alpha and beta amplification began at the second PCR step.

This sequence was found in a human donor in good health. Sequences were obtained from central memory CD4+ T cells from blood. V and J are TRBV20-1 and TRBJ2-5, with 11 bases identical to TRBD2. CDR3 in amino acids: CSAPTSGGRGETQYF. The CDR3, as DNA: TGCAGTGCCCCAACTAGCGGGGGTCGGGGAGAGACCCAGTACTTC.